These 18 T cell receptor beta chains share one sample of origin, sequenced in a study of shared clonotypes between healthy human individuals. TCRdb's copy holds only in-frame clones and misses some; the assay was immunoSEQ multiplex PCR. The sample contains over a million clones, approximately 97% of which appear only once. The sequenced sample was naive CD4+ T cells sorted from blood. Documented subset: CD45RA+ positively selected. All receptors come from a man aged 25-45 years in good health.

Turning to this clone: Other nucleotide sequences from this sample produce the same CDR3. The chain joins TRBV6-1 to TRBJ2-7; D is uncertain. V was pared by 3 bases and J by 2 bases, with 2 bases between. CDR3 length: 11 residues. The V gene's germline CDR1 is MNHNS and CDR2 SASEGT. The CDR3 bases are TGTGCCAGCAGTGAGCCCTACGAGCAGTACTTC. It specifies CASSEPYEQYF.

V is TRBV9 and J is TRBJ2-3; weak D call: TRBD2 (5 bases). Germline V gives CDR1 SGDLS, CDR2 YYNGEE. Trimming pared 3 bases from V and 1 base from J, leaving 21 bases between. The length of the CDR3 is 18 residues. Here the CDR3 DNA reads TGTGCCAGCAGCGAGGCCCGCAAACTAGGACGTCGCACAGATACGCAGTATTTT. As protein: CASSEARKLGRRTDTQYF.

The CDR3, as DNA: TGTGCCAGCGGGACAGTCTTTCCTGAAGAGCAGTACTTC. The encoded protein is CASGTVFPEEQYF. The rearrangement links TRBV19 to TRBJ2-7; 7 bases line up with TRBD1. J gave up 7 bases and V 9 bases, and 12 bases lay outside the gene matches. CDR3 size: 13 residues. The germline gives CDR1 LNHDA, CDR2 SQIVND (reference sequence).

The genes are TRBV18 and TRBJ2-5; D is undetermined. V dropped 3 bases and J dropped 5 bases, with 10 bases sitting between them. Germline V gene sequence: CDR1 KGHSH, CDR2 LQKENI. The CDR3 has 13 amino acids. The CDR3 reads CASSPASAETQYF. The CDR3 DNA is TGTGCCAGCTCACCGGCCTCGGCGGAGACCCAGTACTTC.

The chain employs TRBV18 and TRBJ1-2; D is unclear. Germline V gene lookup returns CDR1 KGHSH and CDR2 LQKENI. This CDR3 has 12 amino acids. Trimming pared 2 bases from V and 2 bases from J, leaving 3 bases between. CDR3 DNA: TGTGCCAGCTCACCAAAGAACTATGGCTACACCTTC. Protein product: CASSPKNYGYTF.

The CDR3 nucleotides are TGCGCCAGCAGCCAAGATCGGGCGGTGGATGGGAATGAAAAACTGTTTTTT. Translation gives CASSQDRAVDGNEKLFF. The chain carries TRBV4-3 and TRBJ1-4; D is undetermined. Germline lookup yields CDR1 LGHNA and CDR2 YSLEER. The CDR3 runs to 17 residues. The ends were cut back, 0 bases at V and 5 bases at J, with 16 bases in the middle.

This sequence joins TRBV5-6 and TRBJ1-2, with D hard to call. With 0 bases removed from V and 0 bases from J, the gap between germline ends came to 12 bases. In germline, CDR1 is SGHDT, CDR2 YYEEEE. This CDR3 is 16 amino acids long. CDR3 in DNA: TGTGCCAGCAGCTTGGCCAAGGGAACCGCTAACTATGGCTACACCTTC. It encodes CASSLAKGTANYGYTF. The complete variable domain, with remaining parts taken from reference TRBV5-6 and TRBJ1-2, reads DAGVTQSPTHLIKTRGQQVTLRCSPKSGHDTVSWYQQALGQGPQFIFQYYEEEERQRGNFPDRFSGHQFPNYSSELNVNALLLGDSALYLCASSLAKGTANYGYTFGSGTRLTVV.

V and J are TRBV11-2 and TRBJ1-2; the D gene is possibly TRBD1 (5 bases). Per the germline V gene, CDR1 is SGHAT and CDR2 is FQNNGV. V was cut by 1 base and J by 5 bases, with 14 bases left in between. CDR3 length: 15 residues. CDR3 nucleotides: TGTGCCAGCAGCTTAGGTCCGGGTTGGGGGTATGGCTACACCTTC. Translated, it gives CASSLGPGWGYGYTF.

CDR3 DNA: TGTGCCAGCTCACCAAGCAGCGGGAGTGTGGCCAAAAACATTCAGTACTTC. It translates to CASSPSSGSVAKNIQYF. This sequence joins TRBV18 and TRBJ2-4; 8 nucleotides align to TRBD2. This CDR3 has 17 amino acids. V dropped 2 bases and J dropped 1; count of bases not matched to a gene: 7. Looked up from germline, CDR1 is KGHSH and CDR2 is LQKENI.

This clone is a singleton in its sample. This chain joins TRBV20-1 and TRBJ2-7, with no clear D. The length of the CDR3 is 11 residues. V lost 0 bases to trimming and J lost 6 bases, with 6 bases between them. CDR1 is DFQATT, CDR2 SNEGSKA, per germline (reference sequence). In DNA, the CDR3 is TGCAGTGCTAGAGACGGGCTCGAGCAGTACTTC. It specifies CSARDGLEQYF.

The J gene is TRBJ2-1, the V gene TRBV11-2, with no clear D. V lost 5 bases and J 0 bases, leaving 11 bases between the germline ends. Germline assignment: CDR1 SGHAT and CDR2 FQNNGV. CDR3 length equals 15 residues. The CDR3 bases are TGTGCCAGCAGCGTTAGGATTAGCTCCTACAATGAGCAGTTCTTC. Its translation is CASSVRISSYNEQFF.

The CDR3 nucleotides are TGTGCCAGTTTGGGACTAGCGGTGGAAAAAACTGATGGTGCCTCCTACAATGAGCAGTTCTTC. This codes for CASLGLAVEKTDGASYNEQFF. The rearrangement joins TRBV2 to TRBJ2-1; 11 bases are shared with TRBD2. V shed 9 bases and J 0 bases; nucleotides not matched to a gene: 22. The germline gives CDR1 SNHLY, CDR2 FYNNEI. The CDR3 runs to 21 residues.

V usage is TRBV5-1 and J usage is TRBJ2-3, with D possibly matching TRBD1 (5 bases). The CDR3 is 15 amino acids. Germline CDR1 SGHRS, CDR2 YFSETQ. Trimming stripped 0 bases from V and 2 bases from J, with 10 bases between. The CDR3 coding sequence is TGCGCCAGCAGCTTGGAGGGGATCTCCACAGATACGCAGTATTTT. It specifies CASSLEGISTDTQYF.

This chain connects TRBV6-5 to TRBJ2-3; D may correspond to TRBD1 or TRBD2 (5 bases each). Germline-derived CDR1 and CDR2 are MNHEY and SVGAGI. With 6 bases removed from V and 0 bases from J, the gap between germline ends came to 13 bases. The CDR3 is 15 residues long. Here the CDR3 reads CASRGVGTSTDTQYF. Written as DNA, the CDR3 is TGTGCCAGCAGGGGGGTGGGTACTAGCACAGATACGCAGTATTTT.

The rearrangement joins TRBV28 to TRBJ1-4; possibly TRBD1 for D (6 bases). Germline CDR1 reads MDHEN; CDR2 reads SYDVKM. The CDR3 runs to 18 residues. The germline V and J ends were trimmed by 3 bases and 4 bases, with 21 bases remaining between them. CDR3 amino acids: CASSFIWDSGDGNEKLFF. For the CDR3, the DNA is TGTGCCAGCAGTTTTATTTGGGACTCAGGGGACGGTAATGAAAAACTGTTTTTT.

The CDR3 reads CASSLPDSDTQYF. Written as DNA, the CDR3 is TGTGCCAGCAGCTTACCGGACTCGGATACGCAGTATTTT. The chain couples TRBV5-5 to TRBJ2-3; tentatively, D is TRBD2 (5 bases). This CDR3 is built from 13 residues. Trimming cost V 2 bases and J 6 bases, with 10 bases left between them. Germline CDR1 reads SGHKS; CDR2 reads YYEKEE (reference sequence). Full variable domain (outside the CDR3, taken from reference TRBV5-5 and TRBJ2-3): DAGVTQSPTHLIKTRGQQVTLRCSPISGHKSVSWYQQVLGQGPQFIFQYYEKEERGRGNFPDRFSARQFPNYSSELNVNALLLGDSALYLCASSLPDSDTQYFGPGTRLTVL.

The chain carries TRBV7-2 and TRBJ2-1; TRBD2 aligns across 11 bases. Trimming at V came to 1 base and at J to 7 bases, leaving 12 bases not matched to a gene. In germline, CDR1 is SGHTA, CDR2 FQGNSA. This CDR3 is built from 18 residues. The CDR3 DNA reads TGTGCCAGCAGCTTAGAACTAGCGGGAGCCCGGAAAGGAAATGAGCAGTTCTTC. Amino acid sequence: CASSLELAGARKGNEQFF.

The CDR3 sequence: CASRSRDRRVMARDEQYF. CDR3 sequence (DNA): TGCGCCAGCAGAAGCCGGGACAGAAGGGTGATGGCTAGAGACGAGCAGTACTTC. The rearrangement joins TRBV5-1 to TRBJ2-7; 7 bases line up with TRBD1. This CDR3 comprises 18 residues. Per germline, CDR1 SGHRS and CDR2 YFSETQ. The ends lost 5 bases at V and 5 bases at J; junction bases unmatched: 22. Filled out from reference TRBV5-1 and TRBJ2-7, the complete variable domain reads KAGVTQTPRYLIKTRGQQVTLSCSPISGHRSVSWYQQTPGQGLQFLFEYFSETQRNKGNFPGRFSGRQFSNSRSEMNVSTLELGDSALYLCASRSRDRRVMARDEQYFGPGTRLTVT.